This T cell receptor (beta chain) was sequenced in a study of Ad26.COV2.S vaccination and SARS-CoV-2 variants. Study-wide points: Analyses of TCR breadth and depth may have underestimated total T cell responses.

Assay used: immunoSEQ multiplex PCR; TCRdb lists only in-frame clones, some missing. The sample consists of about 330,000 clones, about nine tenths of them appearing once. A note on this clone: The antigen remains unidentified.

The treatment here: 15 to 20 received Ad26.COV2.S at low or high dose, single or two shots; roughly five received placebo; per-sample allocation not given. The samples were gathered on day 63 after the first injection of vaccine or placebo. Built on an Ad26 vector, the vaccine expressed Wuhan-strain SARS-CoV-2 spike. V gave up 3 bases and J gave up 4 bases, with 10 bases separating them. This CDR3 comprises 14 residues. Germline CDR1 LGHNT, CDR2 FRNRAP. This TCR was sampled from a person between 18 and 59 years old who received the Ad26.COV2.S COVID-19 vaccine or a placebo. Sequenced here: peripheral blood, sampled in a trial of Ad26.COV2.S vaccine versus placebo. V and J are TRBV12-5 and TRBJ2-1, with a tentative D call TRBD2 (6 bases). CDR3 DNA sequence: TGTGCTAGTGGTTTAGGCGGGGATTACAATGAGCAGTTCTTC. The encoded protein is CASGLGGDYNEQFF. The variable domain in full, with the rest retrieved from reference TRBV12-5 and TRBJ2-1, is DARVTQTPRHKVTEMGQEVTMRCQPILGHNTVFWYRQTMMQGLELLAYFRNRAPLDDSGMPKDRFSAEMPDATLATLKIQPSEPRDSAVYFCASGLGGDYNEQFFGPGTRLTVL.